A selection of T cell receptor beta chains follows, all from one sample in a study of cytotoxic CD8 clonotypes in ibrutinib-treated CLL. Profiling relied on immunoSEQ multiplex PCR, and the TCRdb table lists in-frame clones only, not all of them. Among 110,000 to 150,000 clones listed, approximately 80% were seen once. The input for sequencing was PBMCs, taken after 24 months of ibrutinib treatment. The receptors stem from a human donor with chronic lymphocytic leukemia. Each CDR3 is given with its conserved first and last residue. A D gene is named only where the DNA matches it firmly. Clone size, where shown, is once, few, many, or a class for clones that have expanded.

. TRBJ2-1 TRBD2 TRBV5-4 TGTGCCAGCAGCACTAAAAGCGGGGACCACTACAATGAGCAGTTCTTC CASSTKSGDHYNEQFF
. TRBJ1-1 TRBD1 TRBV19 TGTGCCAGTAGCCCAACAGGGGGCGCGGGTGAAGCTTTCTTT CASSPTGGAGEAFF
. TRBJ1-1 . TRBV20-1 TGCAGTGCTAGAGATGGCGAAGCTTTCTTT CSARDGEAFF
few TRBJ2-5 . TRBV6-6 TGTGCCAGCAGTTACCCGAATAACGGGCAAGAGACCCAGTACTTC CASSYPNNGQETQYF
. TRBJ1-1 . TRBV10-3 TGTGCCATCAGTGATTGGGGGGCCCCTGGGGCTTTCTTT CAISDWGAPGAFF
. TRBJ2-1 TRBD1 TRBV5-1 TGCGCCAGCATGGTGGCAGGGGGCTACAATGAGCAGTTCTTC CASMVAGGYNEQFF
. TRBJ1-1 . TRBV6-1 TGTGCCAGCAGACCATATACAGGAGTCGGCACTGAAGCTTTCTTT CASRPYTGVGTEAFF
. TRBJ2-7 . TRBV4-1 TGCGCCAGCAGCCAAGGGGGGACCTACGAGCAGTACTTC CASSQGGTYEQYF
. TRBJ1-2 . TRBV5-1 TGCGCCAGCAGCCCCCATGAGGGAGGCTATGGCTACACCTTC CASSPHEGGYGYTF
few TRBJ2-3 . TRBV10-2 TGCGCCAGCAGACGGGACAGCACAGATACGCAGTATTTT CASRRDSTDTQYF
. TRBJ2-7 . TRBV28 TGTGCCAGCAGTTTAGGGGGTAGTGGGCAGTACTTC CASSLGGSGQYF
. TRBJ1-2 . TRBV5-1 TGCGCCAGCAGCCCCCAAGTCGGGGGCCAACTTAACTATGGCTACACCTTC CASSPQVGGQLNYGYTF
. TRBJ2-7 . TRBV30 TGTGCCTGGAGGAGGGACACTTGGTCCTACGAGCAGTACTTC CAWRRDTWSYEQYF
few TRBJ1-3 . TRBV18 TGTGCCAGCTCACCTTCAGCCGGATACTCTGGAAACACCATATATTTT CASSPSAGYSGNTIYF
once TRBJ1-1 . TRBV4-3 TGCGCCAGCAGCCAAGAGCCACATGGAGCGGCCAACACTGAAGCTTTCTTT CASSQEPHGAANTEAFF